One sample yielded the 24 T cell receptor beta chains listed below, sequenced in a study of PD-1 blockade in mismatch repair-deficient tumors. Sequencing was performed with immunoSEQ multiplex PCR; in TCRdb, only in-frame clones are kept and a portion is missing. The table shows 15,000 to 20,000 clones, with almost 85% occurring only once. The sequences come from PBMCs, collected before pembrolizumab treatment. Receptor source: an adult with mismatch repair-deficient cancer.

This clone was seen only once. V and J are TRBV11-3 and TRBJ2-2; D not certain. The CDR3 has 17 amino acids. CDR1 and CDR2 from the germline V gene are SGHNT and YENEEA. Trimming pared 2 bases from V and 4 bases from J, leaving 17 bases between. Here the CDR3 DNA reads TGTGCCAGCAGCTTATGGAAAGGGTTCTGGGGCACCGGGGAGCTGTTTTTT. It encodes CASSLWKGFWGTGELFF.

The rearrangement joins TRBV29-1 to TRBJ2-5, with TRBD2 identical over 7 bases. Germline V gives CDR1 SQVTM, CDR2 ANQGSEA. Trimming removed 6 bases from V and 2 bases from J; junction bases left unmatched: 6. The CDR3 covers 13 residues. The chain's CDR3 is CSVLSGRQETQYF. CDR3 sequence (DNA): TGCAGCGTCCTTTCCGGGAGGCAAGAGACCCAGTACTTC.

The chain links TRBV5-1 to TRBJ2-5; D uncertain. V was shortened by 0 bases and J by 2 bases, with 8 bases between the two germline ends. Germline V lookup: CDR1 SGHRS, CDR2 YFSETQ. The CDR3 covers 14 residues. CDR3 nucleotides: TGCGCCAGCAGCTTGGGAAGGTTGCAAGAGACCCAGTACTTC. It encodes CASSLGRLQETQYF.

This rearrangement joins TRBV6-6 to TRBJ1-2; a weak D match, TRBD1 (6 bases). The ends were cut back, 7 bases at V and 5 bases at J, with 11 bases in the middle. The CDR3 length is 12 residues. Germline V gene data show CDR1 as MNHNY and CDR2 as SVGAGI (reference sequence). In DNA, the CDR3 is TGTGCCAGCACCGCAGGGGAATATGGCTACACCTTC. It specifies CASTAGEYGYTF.

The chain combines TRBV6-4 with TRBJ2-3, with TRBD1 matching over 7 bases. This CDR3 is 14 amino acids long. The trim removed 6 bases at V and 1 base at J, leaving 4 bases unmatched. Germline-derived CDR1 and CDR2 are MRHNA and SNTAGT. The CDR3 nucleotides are TGTGCCAGCAGCGCAGGGGGTGGCACAGATACGCAGTATTTT. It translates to CASSAGGGTDTQYF.

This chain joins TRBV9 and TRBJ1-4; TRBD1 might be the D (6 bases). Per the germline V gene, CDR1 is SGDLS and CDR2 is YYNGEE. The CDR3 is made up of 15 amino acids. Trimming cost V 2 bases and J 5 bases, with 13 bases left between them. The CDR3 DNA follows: TGTGCCAGCAGCGTGGGGGTGGGGGCGAATGAAAAACTGTTTTTT. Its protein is CASSVGVGANEKLFF.

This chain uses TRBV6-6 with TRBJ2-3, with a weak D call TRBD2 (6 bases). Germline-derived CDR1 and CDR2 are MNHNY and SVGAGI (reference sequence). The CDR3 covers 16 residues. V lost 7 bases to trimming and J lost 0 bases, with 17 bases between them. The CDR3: CASKEGLLGSTDTQYF. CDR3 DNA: TGTGCCAGCAAGGAGGGCCTTCTCGGTAGCACAGATACGCAGTATTTT.

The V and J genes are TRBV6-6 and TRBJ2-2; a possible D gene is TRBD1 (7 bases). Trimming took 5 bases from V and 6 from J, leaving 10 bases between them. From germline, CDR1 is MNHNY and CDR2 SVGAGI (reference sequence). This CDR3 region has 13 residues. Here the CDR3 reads CASSDREAGELFF. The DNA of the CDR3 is TGTGCCAGCAGTGACAGGGAGGCCGGGGAGCTGTTTTTT.

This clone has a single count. The CDR3 loop reads CASSYHREGTDTQYF. CDR3 bases: TGTGCCAGCAGTTACCACAGGGAGGGAACAGATACGCAGTATTTT. V usage is TRBV6-6 and J usage is TRBJ2-3, with D possibly being TRBD2 (7 bases). CDR1 is MNHNY and CDR2 is SVGAGI in the germline V gene (reference sequence). Trimming shortened V by 2 bases and J by 3 bases, and 12 bases separated the two germline ends. The CDR3 has 15 amino acids.

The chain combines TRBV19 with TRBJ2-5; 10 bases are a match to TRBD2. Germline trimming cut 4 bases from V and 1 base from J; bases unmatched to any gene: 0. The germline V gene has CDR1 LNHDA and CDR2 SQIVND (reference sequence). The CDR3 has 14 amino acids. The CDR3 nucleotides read TGTGCCAGTAGTACTAGCGGGAGCCAAGAGACCCAGTACTTC. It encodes CASSTSGSQETQYF.

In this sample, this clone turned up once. Written as DNA, the CDR3 is TGTGCCAGCAGCGGAACCCCCCGGGGGGACTACAATGAGCAGTTCTTC. It specifies CASSGTPRGDYNEQFF. V gene TRBV7-9 combines with J gene TRBJ2-1, with 7 bases lining up with TRBD2. This CDR3 is built from 16 residues. CDR1 and CDR2 (germline): SEHNR, FQNEAQ (reference sequence). Trimming cost V 5 bases and J 3 bases; bases outside gene matches: 10.

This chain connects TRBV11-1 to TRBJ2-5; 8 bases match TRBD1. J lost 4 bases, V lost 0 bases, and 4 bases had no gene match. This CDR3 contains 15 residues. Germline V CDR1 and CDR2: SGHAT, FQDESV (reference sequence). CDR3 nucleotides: TGTGCCAGCAGCTTAGCGTCAGGGGGCCTAGAGACCCAGTACTTC. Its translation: CASSLASGGLETQYF.

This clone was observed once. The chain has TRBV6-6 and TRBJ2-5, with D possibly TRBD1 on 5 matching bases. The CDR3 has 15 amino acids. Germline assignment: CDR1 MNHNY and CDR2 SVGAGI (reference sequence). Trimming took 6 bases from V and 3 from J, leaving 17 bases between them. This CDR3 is CASSNTRTTKETQYF. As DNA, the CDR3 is TGTGCCAGCAGCAACACTCGGACAACCAAAGAGACCCAGTACTTC.

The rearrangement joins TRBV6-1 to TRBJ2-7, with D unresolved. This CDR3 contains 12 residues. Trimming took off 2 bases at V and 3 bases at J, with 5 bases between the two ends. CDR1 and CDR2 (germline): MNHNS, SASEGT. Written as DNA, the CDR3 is TGTGCCAGCAGTGAAACAGACTACGAGCAGTACTTC. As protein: CASSETDYEQYF.

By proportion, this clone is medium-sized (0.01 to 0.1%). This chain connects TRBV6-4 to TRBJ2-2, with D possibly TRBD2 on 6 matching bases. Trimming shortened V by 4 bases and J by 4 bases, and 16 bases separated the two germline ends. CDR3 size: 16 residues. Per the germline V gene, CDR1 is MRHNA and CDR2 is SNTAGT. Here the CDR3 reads CASSGKEGMSTGELFF. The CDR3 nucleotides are TGTGCCAGCAGTGGAAAGGAGGGAATGAGCACCGGGGAGCTGTTTTTT.

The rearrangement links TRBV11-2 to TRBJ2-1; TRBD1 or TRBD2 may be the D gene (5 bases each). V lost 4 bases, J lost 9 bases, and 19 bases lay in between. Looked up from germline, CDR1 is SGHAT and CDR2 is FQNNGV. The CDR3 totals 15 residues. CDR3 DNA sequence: TGTGCCAGCAGCTCCCCCGGGACGGGGCTAGGTGAGCAGTTCTTC. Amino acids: CASSSPGTGLGEQFF.

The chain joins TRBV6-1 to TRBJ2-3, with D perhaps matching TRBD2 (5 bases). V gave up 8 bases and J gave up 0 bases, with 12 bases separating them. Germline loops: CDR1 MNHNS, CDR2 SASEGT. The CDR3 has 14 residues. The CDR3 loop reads CASAGVSSTDTQYF. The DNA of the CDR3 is TGTGCCAGCGCCGGGGTATCTAGCACAGATACGCAGTATTTT.

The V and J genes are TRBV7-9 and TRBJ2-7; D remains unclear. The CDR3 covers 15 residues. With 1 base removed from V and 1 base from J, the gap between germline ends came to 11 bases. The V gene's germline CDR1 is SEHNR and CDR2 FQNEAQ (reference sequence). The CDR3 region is CASSLGHVSSYEQYF. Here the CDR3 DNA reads TGTGCCAGCAGCTTAGGGCACGTCTCATCCTACGAGCAGTACTTC.

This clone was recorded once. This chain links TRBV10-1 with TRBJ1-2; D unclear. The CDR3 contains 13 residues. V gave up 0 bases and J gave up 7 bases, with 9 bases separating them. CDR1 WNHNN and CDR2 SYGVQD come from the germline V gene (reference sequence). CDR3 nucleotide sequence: TGCGCCAGCAGTGAGTCGCCTGTTATTGGCTACACCTTC. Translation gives CASSESPVIGYTF.

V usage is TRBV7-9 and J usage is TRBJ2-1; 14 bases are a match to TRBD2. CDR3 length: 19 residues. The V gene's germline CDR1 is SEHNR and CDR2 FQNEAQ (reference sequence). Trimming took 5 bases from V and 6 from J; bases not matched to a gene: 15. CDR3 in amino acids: CASSTHRTSGRPPPNEQFF. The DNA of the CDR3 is TGTGCCAGCAGCACCCACCGGACTAGCGGGAGGCCCCCCCCCAATGAGCAGTTCTTC.

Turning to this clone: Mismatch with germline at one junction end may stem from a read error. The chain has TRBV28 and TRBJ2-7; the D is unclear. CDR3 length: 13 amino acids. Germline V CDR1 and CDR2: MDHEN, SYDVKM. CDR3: CASSLSQPLELYF. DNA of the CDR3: TGTGCCAGCAGTTTATCCCAACCTCTTGAGCTGTACTTC.

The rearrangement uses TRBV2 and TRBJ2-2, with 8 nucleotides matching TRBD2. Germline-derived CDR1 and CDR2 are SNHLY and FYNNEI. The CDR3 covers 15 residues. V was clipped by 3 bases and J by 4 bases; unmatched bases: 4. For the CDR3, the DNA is TGTGCCAGCAGTGATGACGGGAGGGCCACCGGGGAGCTGTTTTTT. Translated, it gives CASSDDGRATGELFF.

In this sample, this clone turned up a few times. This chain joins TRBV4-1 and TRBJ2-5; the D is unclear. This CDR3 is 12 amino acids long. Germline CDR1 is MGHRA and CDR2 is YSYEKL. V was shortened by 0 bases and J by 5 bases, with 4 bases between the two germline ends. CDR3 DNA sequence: TGCGCCAGCAGCCAAGATTTGGAGACCCAGTACTTC. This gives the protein CASSQDLETQYF.

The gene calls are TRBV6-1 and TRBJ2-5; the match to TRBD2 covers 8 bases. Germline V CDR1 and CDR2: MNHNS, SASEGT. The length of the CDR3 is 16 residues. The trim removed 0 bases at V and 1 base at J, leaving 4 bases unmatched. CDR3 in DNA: TGTGCCAGCAGTGAAGCGCCTAGCGGGCCCCAAGAGACCCAGTACTTC. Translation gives CASSEAPSGPQETQYF.